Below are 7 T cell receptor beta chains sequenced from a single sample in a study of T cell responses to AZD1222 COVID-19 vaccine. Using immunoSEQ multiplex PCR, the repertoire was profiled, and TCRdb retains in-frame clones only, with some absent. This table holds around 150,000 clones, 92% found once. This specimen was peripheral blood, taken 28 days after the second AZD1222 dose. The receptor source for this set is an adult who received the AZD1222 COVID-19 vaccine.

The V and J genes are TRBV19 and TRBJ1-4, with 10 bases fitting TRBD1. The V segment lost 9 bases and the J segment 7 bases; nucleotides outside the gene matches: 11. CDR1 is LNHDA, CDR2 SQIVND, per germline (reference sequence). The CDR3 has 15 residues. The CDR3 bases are TGTGCCAGCCGAAGACAGGGGGCCGGAGGTGAAAAACTGTTTTTT. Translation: CASRRQGAGGEKLFF.

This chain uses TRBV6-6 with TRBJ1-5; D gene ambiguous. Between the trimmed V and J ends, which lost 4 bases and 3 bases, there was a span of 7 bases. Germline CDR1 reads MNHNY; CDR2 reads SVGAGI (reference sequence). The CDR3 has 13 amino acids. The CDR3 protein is CASSSYYNQPQHF. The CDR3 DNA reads TGTGCCAGCAGTTCCTACTACAATCAGCCCCAGCATTTT.

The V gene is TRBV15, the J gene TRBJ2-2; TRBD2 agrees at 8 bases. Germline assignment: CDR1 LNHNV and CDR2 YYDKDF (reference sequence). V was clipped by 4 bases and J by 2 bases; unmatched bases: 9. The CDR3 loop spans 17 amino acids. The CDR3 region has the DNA TGTGCCACCAGCATGCACGCTAGCGGGCTTAACACCGGGGAGCTGTTTTTT. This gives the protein CATSMHASGLNTGELFF.

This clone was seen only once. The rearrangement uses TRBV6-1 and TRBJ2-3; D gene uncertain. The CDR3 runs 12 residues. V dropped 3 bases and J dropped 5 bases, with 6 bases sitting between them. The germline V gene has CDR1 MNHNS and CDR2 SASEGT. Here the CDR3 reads CASSDRLDTQYF. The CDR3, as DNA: TGTGCCAGCAGTGACAGACTAGATACGCAGTATTTT.

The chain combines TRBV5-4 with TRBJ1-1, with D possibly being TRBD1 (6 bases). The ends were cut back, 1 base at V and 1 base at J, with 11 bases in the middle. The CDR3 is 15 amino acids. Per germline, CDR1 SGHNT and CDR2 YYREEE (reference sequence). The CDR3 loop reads CASSLSTGGNTEAFF. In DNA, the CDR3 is TGTGCCAGCAGCTTGTCGACAGGTGGGAACACTGAAGCTTTCTTT.

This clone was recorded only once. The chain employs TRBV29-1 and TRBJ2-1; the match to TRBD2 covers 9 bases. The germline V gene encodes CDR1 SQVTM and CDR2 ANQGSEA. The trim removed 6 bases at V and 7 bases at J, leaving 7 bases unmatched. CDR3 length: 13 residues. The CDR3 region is CSVTGTSPNEQFF. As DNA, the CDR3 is TGCAGCGTGACCGGGACTAGCCCTAATGAGCAGTTCTTC.

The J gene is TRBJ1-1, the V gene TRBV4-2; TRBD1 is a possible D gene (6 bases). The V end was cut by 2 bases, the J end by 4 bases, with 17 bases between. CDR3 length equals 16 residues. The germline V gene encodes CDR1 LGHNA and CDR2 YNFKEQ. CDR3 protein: CASSQTTVGAGTEAFF. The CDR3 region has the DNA TGTGCCAGCAGCCAAACCACAGTGGGGGCCGGCACTGAAGCTTTCTTT.